This T cell receptor beta chain was sequenced for a study of blood T cell repertoires in COVID-19. For the study at large: COVID-19 samples, acute and convalescent, were from the United States, Italy and Spain. T cells, B-cell-depleted T cells, or PBMCs provided the cDNA or gDNA that served as material.

Germline V CDR1 and CDR2: SGHNT, YYREEE (reference sequence). This CDR3 comprises 14 residues. V lost 4 bases and J lost 5; bases outside the gene matches: 3. How the authors handled the data: Cell counts per sample came from amplifying reference gene primers. Measured with immunoSEQ multiplex PCR; TCRdb has only the in-frame clones, and not every one. That table supplies the V and J calls and clone size; D and trimming were determined from the DNA. The sample lists approximately 300,000 clones, about 82% occurring once. The genes are TRBV5-4 and TRBJ1-6, with 7 bases lining up with TRBD1. The sequence was obtained from a woman in her forties or fifties with acute or convalescent COVID-19. Input material: peripheral blood. CDR3 sequence (DNA): TGTGCCAGCAGCCGGGACAGAGATAATTCACCCCTCCACTTT. It specifies CASSRDRDNSPLHF.